The text below deals with one TCR beta chain. No antigen is known for it. These data belong to a study of T-cell reconstitution after alpha-beta-depleted transplantation in children. The study's findings and limits: Several hundred graft clones that had expanded were reportedly the source of alpha-beta T cells about two months after transplant. The main origin of T-cell counts and diversity one year after transplant was newly produced T cells.

This CDR3 has 14 residues. Germline values: CDR1 SEHNR, CDR2 FQNEAQ (reference sequence). V lost 4 bases to trimming and J lost 3 bases, with 13 bases between them. It was with unique molecular identifiers that the TCRbeta library was prepared. TCRdb reprocessed the PCR reads with MiXCR, giving one entry per CDR3 protein. The repertoire holds 500,000 to 650,000 distinct CDR3 sequences, under 15% seen once, with 2% to 2.5% in the top ten. Sequencing was performed on PBMCs, mostly from graft donor cells, taken 360 days after TCRalphabeta/CD19-depleted stem cell transplant. This TCR was recovered from a male patient younger than 18 who had a stem cell transplant for acute myeloid leukemia, so the T cells may come from the graft donor. The rearrangement uses TRBV7-9 and TRBJ2-7, with D hard to call. The CDR3, as DNA: TGTGCCAGCAGCTCACCCCACTCTAGCTACGAGCAGTACTTC. Protein sequence: CASSSPHSSYEQYF.